The entry below describes one T cell receptor beta chain. Its antigen remains unidentified. This entry is derived from a study of monozygotic twins with inflammatory bowel disease. There are 14 residues in the CDR3. For every donor, one blood sample of approximately 2.5 ml was drawn. Study results and caveats: Data gave no support to a single strong signal or clonotype associated with IBD. Especially where disease activity was present, IBD patients had fewer clonotypes in common with others than healthy twins did.

TCRdb re-called the 5' RACE reads and gives one entry per CDR3 protein, without DNA. This sample's clone table lists approximately 160,000 distinct CDR3 sequences. The sequencing sample was made of blood. The receptor was derived from a human donor with ulcerative colitis or Crohn's disease, or a healthy co-twin of an affected twin (not recorded which). The rearrangement links TRBV12-3 or TRBV12-4 to TRBJ1-6; TCRdb names TRBD1, which stays unverified in the absence of DNA. The CDR3 is CASSPHRAGSPLHF.